This TCR beta chain originates from a study of blood T cell repertoires in COVID-19. In the original workflow: It was from reference gene primer amplification that nucleated cell counts were estimated. Sequencing was performed with immunoSEQ multiplex PCR; in TCRdb, only in-frame clones are kept and a portion is missing. V and J calls and clone size are given by that table; D and trimming were obtained from the DNA. The table shows approximately 37,000 clones, with about 85% occurring only once. The CDR3 is 14 amino acids. V was pared by 0 bases and J by 10 bases, with 12 bases between. In germline, CDR1 is SGHDN, CDR2 FVKESK.

Sequences were obtained from peripheral blood. This receptor was taken from a man in his sixties with active or convalescent COVID-19. V gene TRBV14 combines with J gene TRBJ1-4; D unclear. CDR3 sequence (DNA): TGTGCCAGCAGCCAAGAAGGCGTACCGGGAAAACTGTTTTTT. It encodes CASSQEGVPGKLFF.